This T cell receptor (beta chain) is drawn from a study of response to subunit inactivated influenza vaccine. TCRdb fed the RT-PCR reads into MiXCR, producing one record per CDR3 protein. Of hundreds of thousands of distinct CDR3 sequences in the sample, 12% to 15% were seen once. Broader study findings: T cells newly recruited by each seasonal influenza vaccination are few, the authors suggested.

Details on this clonotype: Antigen unknown.

The CDR3 is made up of 15 amino acids. Germline V lookup: CDR1 LGHNA, CDR2 YSLEER. After removal of 0 bases from V and 4 bases from J, the junction contained 3 bases not matched to a gene. The receptor was derived from a man aged 45-65 years who received an inactivated influenza vaccine. This specimen was PBMCs from blood, taken approximately 15 days before vaccination. The chain uses TRBV4-3 and TRBJ2-3; 8 bases agree with TRBD2. The CDR3 loop is CASSQDYGGADTQYF. CDR3 sequence (DNA): TGCGCCAGCAGCCAAGATTACGGGGGGGCAGATACGCAGTATTTT.